Described below is a single T cell receptor (beta chain) sequence and its context. The antigen it recognizes is unknown. Per-base quality was not reported, and no clone a single base away is much larger than it. V loses 0 bases of germline sequence and J loses 2 bases, and the interval between the two ends is 10 bases. The CDR1 and CDR2 encoded by the germline V gene are SGHDN and FVKESK. The CDR3 runs 15 residues from the cysteine to the phenylalanine. CDR3 DNA is the only sequence kept; it has 45 bases, read in frame from the first base. This specimen's time point label, per the study, means: baseline before first vaccination. The vaccinee samples were drawn from two UK trials, COV001 and COV002, one of which was a single-blind randomized controlled phase 2/3 trial testing AZD1222 (ChAdOx1 nCoV-19) in healthy adults. For TCRbeta chain sequencing, PBMC samples from trial participants were taken at day 0 and at day 28 after the second dose.

This record comes from a study of T cell responses to AZD1222 COVID-19 vaccine (dated by TCRdb to about 2021). With respect to the entire study: AZD1222 recipients whose second dose came at about 4 weeks and those whose second dose came at about 12 weeks were combined into one group, since spike-specific TCR depth and breadth did not differ between the two schedules. Enrollment into the trials was organized by age into subgroups of 18-55, 56-69 and 70-plus years, and those subgroups contained 148, 28 and 57 TCR-sequenced participants, respectively. A total of around 240 trial participants underwent TCR sequencing, of whom 207 received two doses of AZD1222 and about 26 received two doses of the MenACWY control vaccine. What the research found in general, with its limitations: The 56-69-year group was small, and its depth increase did not reach significance, likely because of low power. After two AZD1222 doses, spike-specific TCR breadth and depth were significantly higher than at day 0 and than in MenACWY recipients. The whole spike protein was spanned by vaccine-associated CD4 TCRs, and dominant responses were seen in regions 160-218 and 743-854. Participants were mostly white British, with more females than males. The authors suggested clonal diversity may have been underestimated. Because no day 14 peak-response samples were available, the repertoires could be characterized only after the peak T cell response. Nearly half of unique spike-specific TCRs reportedly recognized epitopes outside regions mutated in the B.1.351 and B.1.1.7 variants. Conclusions about previously exposed vaccinees are limited, since just five or six AZD1222 recipients were seropositive for SARS-CoV-2 at baseline.

The CDR3 regions of human TCRbeta chains were analyzed by immunosequencing. Per the source publication's procedure: TCRs in the repertoires were compared against a reference library of SARS-CoV-2-specific TCRs that had been generated with the MIRA antigen-specificity platform. Breadth meant the fraction of unique TCRs that were SARS-CoV-2-associated, whereas depth meant the fraction of total T cells that were SARS-CoV-2-associated. Using the MIRA data, each spike-specific TCR was mapped to the spike region that the TCR reacts to and placed in a CD4 or CD8 class. Log10-transformed breadth and depth values were compared by one-way ANOVA with Sidak's multiple comparisons tests. Not all clones reach the TCRdb copy of this immuneACCESS table, which keeps in-frame sequences only. Checked studies attribute under half of the gap to unresolved V genes and leave the rest unexplained. V and J calls and clone size come straight from that table; D and trimming were deduced from the DNA. The sample has 130,000 to 150,000 clones on record, around 90% of them singletons. In total, the top ten clones hold about 1.9% of the sample.

The source was peripheral blood, collected on day 0 of AZD1222 vaccination. This TCR was recovered from an adult in good health. The chain is assembled from TRBV14 and TRBJ1-2, with the D gene uncertain. The CDR3 in this case is CASSQDLGPNYGYTF. The sequenced DNA: TGTGCCAGCAGCCAAGATCTCGGGCCCAACTATGGCTACACCTTC.